This T cell receptor (beta chain) was retrieved from a study of shared clonotypes between healthy human individuals. Study-wide points: As a rule, naive subsets had a larger estimated richness than memory subsets. The study sampled only blood, and tissue repertoires likely differ.

As concerns this clone: Its cognate antigen is unknown.

Data came from immunoSEQ multiplex PCR; TCRdb stores just in-frame clones and leaves some out. The sample shows millions of clones, 93% of them seen only once. Naive CD8 cells lacked CD45RO, underwent positive selection for CCR7 and left out terminally differentiated effector memory CD45RA+ cells. Donors had no recently reported acute infections or vaccinations and were HIV-negative. The CDR3 has 15 amino acids. CDR1 SGHTA and CDR2 FQGTGA come from the germline V gene. V lost 5 bases and J lost 3, with 14 bases in between. The TCR was taken from a young man in good health. Some clones in this sample may be carry-over from other donors' samples. Source material: naive CD8+ T cells from PBMCs. The chain couples TRBV7-3 to TRBJ2-1, with D perhaps TRBD2 (6 bases). CDR3 loop: CASSPGGLLYNEQFF. The CDR3 bases are TGTGCCAGCAGCCCAGGAGGGCTACTCTACAATGAGCAGTTCTTC.